The rows below give T cell receptor beta chains drawn from one sample of a study of T cells in Graves' hyperthyroidism and ophthalmopathy. TCRdb reprocessed the multiplex PCR reads via MiXCR and lists one record per CDR3 protein. Counted here are under 450,000 distinct CDR3 sequences, about 13% occurring once; the ten biggest clones make up 20% to 25%. The sequenced sample was blood. These receptor sequences come from a man younger than 40 with Graves' hyperthyroidism that later progressed to Graves' ophthalmopathy. CDR3s include the opening cysteine and the closing phenylalanine or tryptophan. Each record gives: clone size, D gene, V gene, J gene, CDR3 DNA, CDR3 protein. D genes are given only for firm matches. Clone size, where shown, is once, few, many, or a class for clones that have expanded.

many	TRBD1	TRBV12-3/TRBV12-4	TRBJ2-2	TGTGCCAGCAGTTCAACTAGAGGGGGCCTGGCCGGGGAGCTGTTTTTT	CASSSTRGGLAGELFF
many	NA	TRBV20-1	TRBJ2-7	TGCAGTGGCCGAACTCAATCCTACGAGCAGTACTTC	CSGRTQSYEQYF
many	TRBD1	TRBV2	TRBJ1-3	TGTGCCAGCAGCCGGGACAGGTCTGGAAACACCATATATTTT	CASSRDRSGNTIYF
NA	NA	TRBV11-2	TRBJ1-1	TGTGCCAGCAGCTCGAGGAGCACTGAAGCTTTCTTT	CASSSRSTEAFF
few	NA	TRBV30	TRBJ1-5	TGTGCCTGGAGTCAGGGGTTGGGCAATCAGCCCCAGCATTTT	CAWSQGLGNQPQHF
many	NA	TRBV5-1	TRBJ2-1	TGCGCCAGCAGCTTAACTAGCTCCAATGAGCAGTTCTTC	CASSLTSSNEQFF
many	NA	TRBV2	TRBJ2-7	TGTGCCAGCAGTGAACAGGGGACCGTCTACGAGCAGTACTTC	CASSEQGTVYEQYF
many	NA	TRBV12-3/TRBV12-4	TRBJ2-2	TGTGCCAGCAGTGTTTGGGGGGAGCTGTTTTTT	CASSVWGELFF
many	NA	TRBV27	TRBJ2-7	TGTGCCAGCAGTTTAGTCCGGGGCGGGGACGAGCAGTACTTC	CASSLVRGGDEQYF
NA	NA	TRBV5-4	TRBJ2-2	TGTGCCAGCAGCTTGGCCGGGGAAGTGGGCGGGGAGCTGTTTTTT	CASSLAGEVGGELFF
NA	NA	TRBV20-1	TRBJ2-5	TGCAGTGCTAGAGATCACAGCAGCAACCAAGAGACCCAGTACTTC	CSARDHSSNQETQYF
NA	NA	TRBV4-1	TRBJ1-1	TGCGCCAGCAGCCAACCGGGACGGTTGAACACTGAAGCCTTCTTT	CASSQPGRLNTEAFF
many	TRBD1	TRBV10-3	TRBJ1-2	TGTGCCATCAGTGAGTCGAGGGGGCTTAGCTATGGCTACACCTTC	CAISESRGLSYGYTF
NA	NA	TRBV5-1	TRBJ2-3	TGCGCCAGCAGCCGAGGACAGCGACGCACAGATACGCAGTATTTT	CASSRGQRRTDTQYF
many	NA	TRBV6-1	TRBJ1-4	TGTGCCAGCAGTTTCGACGTGGCAACTAATGAAAAACTGTTTTTT	CASSFDVATNEKLFF
many	TRBD1	TRBV12-3/TRBV12-4	TRBJ1-5	TGTGCCAGCAACAGGGGGCTAGGACAGCCCCAGCATTTT	CASNRGLGQPQHF
NA	TRBD1	TRBV4-1	TRBJ2-7	TGCGCCAGCAGCCAAGAGGCAGGGGGCTGGGCCTACGAGCAGTACTTC	CASSQEAGGWAYEQYF
few	NA	TRBV10-2	TRBJ2-2	TGCGCCAGCAGTTTAATCCAGGGGAACACCGGGGAGCTGTTTTTT	CASSLIQGNTGELFF